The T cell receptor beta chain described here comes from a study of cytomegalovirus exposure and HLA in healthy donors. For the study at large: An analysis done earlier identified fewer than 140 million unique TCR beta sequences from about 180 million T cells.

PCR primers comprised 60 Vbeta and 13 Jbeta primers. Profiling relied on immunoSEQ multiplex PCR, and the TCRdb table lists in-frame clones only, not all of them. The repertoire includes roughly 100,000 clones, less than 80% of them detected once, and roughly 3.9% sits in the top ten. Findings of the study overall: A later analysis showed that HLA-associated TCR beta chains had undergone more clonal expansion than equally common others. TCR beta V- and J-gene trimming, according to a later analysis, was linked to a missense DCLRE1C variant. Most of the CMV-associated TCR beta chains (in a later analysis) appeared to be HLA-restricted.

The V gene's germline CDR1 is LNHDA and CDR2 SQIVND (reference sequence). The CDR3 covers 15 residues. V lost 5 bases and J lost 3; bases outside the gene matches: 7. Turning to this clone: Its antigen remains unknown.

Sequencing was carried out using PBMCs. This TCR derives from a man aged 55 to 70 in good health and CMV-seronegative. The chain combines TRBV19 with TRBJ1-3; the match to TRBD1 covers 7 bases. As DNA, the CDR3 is TGTGCCAGTAGTCGGGAGGGGGCGAGTGGAAACACCATATATTTT. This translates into CASSREGASGNTIYF.